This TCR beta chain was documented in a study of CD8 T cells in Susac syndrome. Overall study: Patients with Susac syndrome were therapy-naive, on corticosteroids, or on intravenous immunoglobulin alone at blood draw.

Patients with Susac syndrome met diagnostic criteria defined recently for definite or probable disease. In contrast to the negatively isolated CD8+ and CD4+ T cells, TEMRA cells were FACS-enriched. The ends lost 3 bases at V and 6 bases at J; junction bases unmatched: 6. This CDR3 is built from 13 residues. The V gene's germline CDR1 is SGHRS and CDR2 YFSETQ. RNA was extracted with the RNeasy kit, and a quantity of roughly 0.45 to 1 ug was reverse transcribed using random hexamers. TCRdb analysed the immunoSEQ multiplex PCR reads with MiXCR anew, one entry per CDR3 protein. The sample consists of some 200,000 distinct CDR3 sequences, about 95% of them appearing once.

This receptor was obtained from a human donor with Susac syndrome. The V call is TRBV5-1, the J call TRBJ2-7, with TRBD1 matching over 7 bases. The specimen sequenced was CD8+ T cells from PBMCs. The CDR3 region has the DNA TGCGCCAGCAGCTGGGACAGCGGCTTCGAGCAGTACTTC. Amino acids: CASSWDSGFEQYF.